The rows below give T cell receptor beta chains drawn from one sample of a study of HIV-infected children after antiretroviral therapy interruption. TCRdb ran MiXCR on the 3' RACE reads and lists one entry per CDR3 protein. Among nearly 15,000 distinct CDR3 sequences listed, less than 3.5% were seen once. The sample was CD45RO+ CD8+ T cells from PBMCs, pooled from several time points, taken from a donor given antiretroviral therapy, either interrupted or continuous. Receptors originate from a pool of human donors with HIV. The CDR3 runs from the conserved cysteine through the conserved F or W. D genes are given only for firm matches.

TRBV25-1 . CASSEGQGRVNTEAFF
TRBV20-1 TRBD1 CSARGGDRQYYGYTF
TRBV18 . CASSPPLVPGDTQYF
TRBV28 . CASSPGTSFSNQPQHF
TRBV6-5 . CASSYKGWNEQFF
TRBV29-1 . CSVEVQGGMNTEAFF
TRBV7-9 . CASSLVKLSYEQYF
TRBV19 . CASRAIWVEKLFF
TRBV11-3 . CASSLVVGEEDYGYTF
TRBV10-2 TRBD2 CASSPRGLAGDTQYF
TRBV3-1 . CASSQGEGSTEAFF
TRBV5-1 . CASSQETVYNEQFF
TRBV4-3 TRBD1 CASSQDMGQGAETQYF
TRBV28 . CASSTTGEQYF
TRBV2 . CASSEHSNQPQHF
TRBV6-1 TRBD1 CASSGGQGGQPQHF
TRBV20-1 TRBD1 CSARPGDRGETQYF
TRBV19 . CASSDRDASQETQYF
TRBV28 . CASSSRTEPREQYF
TRBV27 . CASSLPNSPLHF
TRBV6-4 TRBD2 CASSDSSRGGPDTQYF
TRBV4-3 . CASSQDHSVAEITIGELFF
TRBV2 . CASSEANPERQYF